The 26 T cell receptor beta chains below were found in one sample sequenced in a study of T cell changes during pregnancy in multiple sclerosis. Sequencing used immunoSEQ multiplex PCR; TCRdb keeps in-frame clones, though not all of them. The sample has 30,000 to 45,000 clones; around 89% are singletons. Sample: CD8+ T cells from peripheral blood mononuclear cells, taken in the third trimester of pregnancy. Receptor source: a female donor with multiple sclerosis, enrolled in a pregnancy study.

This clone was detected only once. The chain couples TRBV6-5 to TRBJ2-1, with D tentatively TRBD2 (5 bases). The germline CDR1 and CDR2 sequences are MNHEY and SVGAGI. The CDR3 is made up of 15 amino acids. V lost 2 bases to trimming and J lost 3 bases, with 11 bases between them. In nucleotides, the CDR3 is TGTGCCAGCAGTTACGAAAGCGGATACTACAATGAGCAGTTCTTC. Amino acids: CASSYESGYYNEQFF.

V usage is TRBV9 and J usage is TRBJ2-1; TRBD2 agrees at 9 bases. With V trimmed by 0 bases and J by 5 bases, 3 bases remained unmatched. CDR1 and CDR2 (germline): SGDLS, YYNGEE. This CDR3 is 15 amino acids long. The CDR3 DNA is TGTGCCAGCAGCGTAGACCTAGCGGGGCACAATGAGCAGTTCTTC. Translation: CASSVDLAGHNEQFF.

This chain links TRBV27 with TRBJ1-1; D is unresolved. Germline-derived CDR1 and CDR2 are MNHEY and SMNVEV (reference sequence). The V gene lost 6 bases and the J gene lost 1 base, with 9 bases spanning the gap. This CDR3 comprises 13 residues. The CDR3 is CASSSGRNTEAFF. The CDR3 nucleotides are TGTGCCAGCAGCTCCGGTAGGAACACTGAAGCTTTCTTT.

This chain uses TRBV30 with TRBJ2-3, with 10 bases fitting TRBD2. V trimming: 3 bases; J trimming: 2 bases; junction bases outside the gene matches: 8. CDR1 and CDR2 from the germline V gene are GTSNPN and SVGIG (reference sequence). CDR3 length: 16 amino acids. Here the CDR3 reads CAWRVSGGTYTDTQYF. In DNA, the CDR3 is TGTGCCTGGAGGGTTAGCGGGGGGACTTACACAGATACGCAGTATTTT.

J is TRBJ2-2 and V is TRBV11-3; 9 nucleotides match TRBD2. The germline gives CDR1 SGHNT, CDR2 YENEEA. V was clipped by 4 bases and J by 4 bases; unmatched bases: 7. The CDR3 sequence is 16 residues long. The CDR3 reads CASSSERGAFTGELFF. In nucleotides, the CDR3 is TGTGCCAGCAGCTCCGAGCGGGGGGCCTTCACCGGGGAGCTGTTTTTT.

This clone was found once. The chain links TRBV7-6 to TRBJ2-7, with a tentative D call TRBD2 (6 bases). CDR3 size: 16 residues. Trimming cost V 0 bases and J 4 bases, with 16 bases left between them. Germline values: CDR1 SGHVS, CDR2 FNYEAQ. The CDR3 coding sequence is TGTGCCAGCAGCTTAGCCGGGGGAGGTCTCCATTACGAGCAGTACTTC. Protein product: CASSLAGGGLHYEQYF.

The CDR3, as DNA: TGTGCCAGCGACAGTGTCCCCCCGCCCCCGAACACTGAAGCTTTCTTT. Amino acids: CASDSVPPPPNTEAFF. V and J are TRBV14 and TRBJ1-1, with D possibly TRBD1 on 5 matching bases. This CDR3 has 16 residues. Trimming removed 8 bases from V and 1 base from J, with 20 bases in between. Germline CDR1 is SGHDN and CDR2 is FVKESK.

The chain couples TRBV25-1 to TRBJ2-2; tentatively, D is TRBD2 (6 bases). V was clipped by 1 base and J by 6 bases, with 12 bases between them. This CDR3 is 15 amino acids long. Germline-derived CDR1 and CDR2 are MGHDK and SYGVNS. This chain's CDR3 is CASSEWGVGPGELFF. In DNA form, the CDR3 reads TGTGCCAGCAGTGAATGGGGGGTAGGTCCCGGGGAGCTGTTTTTT.

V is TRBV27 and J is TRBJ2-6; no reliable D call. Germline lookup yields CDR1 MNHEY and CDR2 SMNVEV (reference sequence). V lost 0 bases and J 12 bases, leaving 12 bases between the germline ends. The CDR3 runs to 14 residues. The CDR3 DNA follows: TGTGCCAGCAGTTTATCGTCAGAGACACCCGTCCTGACTTTC. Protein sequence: CASSLSSETPVLTF.

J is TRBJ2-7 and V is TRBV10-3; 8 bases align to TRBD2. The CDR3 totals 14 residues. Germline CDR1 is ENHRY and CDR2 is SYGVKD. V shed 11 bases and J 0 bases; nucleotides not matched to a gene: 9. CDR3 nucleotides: TGTGCCGTTTTTAGCGGGGAGAACTCCTACGAGCAGTACTTC. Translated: CAVFSGENSYEQYF.

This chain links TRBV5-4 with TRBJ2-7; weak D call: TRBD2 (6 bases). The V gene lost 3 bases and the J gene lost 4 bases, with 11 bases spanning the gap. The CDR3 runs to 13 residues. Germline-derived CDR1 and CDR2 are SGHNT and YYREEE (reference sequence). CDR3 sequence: CASSSGVEYEQYF. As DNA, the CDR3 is TGTGCCAGCAGCTCGGGGGTGGAGTACGAGCAGTACTTC.

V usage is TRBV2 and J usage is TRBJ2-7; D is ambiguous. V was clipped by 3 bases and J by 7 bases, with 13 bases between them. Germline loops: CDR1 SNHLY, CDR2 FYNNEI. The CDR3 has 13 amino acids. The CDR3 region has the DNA TGTGCCAGCAGTGATACCTCCGTCGGGGAGCAGTACTTC. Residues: CASSDTSVGEQYF.

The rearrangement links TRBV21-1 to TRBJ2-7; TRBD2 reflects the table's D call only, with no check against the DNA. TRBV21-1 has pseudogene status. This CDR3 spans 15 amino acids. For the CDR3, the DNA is TGTGCCAGCAGCAAATGTCCGGGACTTTCCTACGAGCAGTACTTC. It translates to CASSKCPGLSYEQYF.

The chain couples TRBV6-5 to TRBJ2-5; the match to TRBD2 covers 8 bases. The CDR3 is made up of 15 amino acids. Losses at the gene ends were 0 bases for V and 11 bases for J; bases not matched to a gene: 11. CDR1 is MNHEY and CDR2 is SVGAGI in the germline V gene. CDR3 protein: CASSYSREGAWEQYF. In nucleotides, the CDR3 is TGTGCCAGCAGTTACTCTCGGGAGGGAGCTTGGGAGCAGTACTTC.

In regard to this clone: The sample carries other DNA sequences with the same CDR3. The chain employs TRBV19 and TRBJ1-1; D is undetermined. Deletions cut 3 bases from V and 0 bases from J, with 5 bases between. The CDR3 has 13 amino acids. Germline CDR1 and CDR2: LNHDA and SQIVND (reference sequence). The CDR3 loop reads CASSIRVNTEAFF. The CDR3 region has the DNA TGTGCCAGTAGTATTCGGGTGAACACTGAAGCTTTCTTT.

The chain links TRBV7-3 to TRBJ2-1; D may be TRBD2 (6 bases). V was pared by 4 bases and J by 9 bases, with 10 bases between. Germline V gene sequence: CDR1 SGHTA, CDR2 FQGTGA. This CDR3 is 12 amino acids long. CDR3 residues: CASSWGTGEQFF. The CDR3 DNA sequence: TGTGCCAGCAGCTGGGGGACTGGTGAGCAGTTCTTC.

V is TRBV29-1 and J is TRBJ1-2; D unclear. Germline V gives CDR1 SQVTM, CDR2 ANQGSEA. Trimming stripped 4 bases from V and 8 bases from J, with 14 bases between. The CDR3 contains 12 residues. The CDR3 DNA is TGCAGCGTTGCGAGGGCGTATGGAGGCTACACCTTC. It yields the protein CSVARAYGGYTF.

The CDR3 sequence: CASSSKTGGESPLHF. CDR3 nucleotide sequence: TGTGCCAGCAGCTCAAAGACAGGGGGAGAATCACCCCTCCACTTT. This sequence joins TRBV5-6 and TRBJ1-6; TRBD1 matches 9 bases. This CDR3 comprises 15 residues. Germline CDR1 SGHDT, CDR2 YYEEEE. Losses at the gene ends were 3 bases for V and 10 bases for J; bases not matched to a gene: 8.

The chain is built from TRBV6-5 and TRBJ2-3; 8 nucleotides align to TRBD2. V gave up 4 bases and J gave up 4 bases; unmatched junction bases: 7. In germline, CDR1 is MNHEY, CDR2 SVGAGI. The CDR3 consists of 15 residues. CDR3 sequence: CASSFQRGSPDTQYF. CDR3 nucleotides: TGTGCCAGCAGTTTCCAGCGGGGGTCCCCAGATACGCAGTATTTT.

The CDR3 sequence: CASSFGTVSYEQYF. Here the CDR3 DNA reads TGTGCCAGCAGCTTCGGGACAGTCTCCTACGAGCAGTACTTC. This chain connects TRBV5-4 to TRBJ2-7; 7 positions agree with TRBD1. Germline V lookup: CDR1 SGHNT, CDR2 YYREEE (reference sequence). The ends lost 2 bases at V and 0 bases at J; junction bases unmatched: 2. This CDR3 is 14 amino acids long.

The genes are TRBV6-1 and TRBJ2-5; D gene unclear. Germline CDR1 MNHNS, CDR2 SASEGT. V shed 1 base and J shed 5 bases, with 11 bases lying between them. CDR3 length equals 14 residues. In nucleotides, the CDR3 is TGTGCCAGCAGTGAAGGCCCTAGTTTCGAGACCCAGTACTTC. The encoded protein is CASSEGPSFETQYF.

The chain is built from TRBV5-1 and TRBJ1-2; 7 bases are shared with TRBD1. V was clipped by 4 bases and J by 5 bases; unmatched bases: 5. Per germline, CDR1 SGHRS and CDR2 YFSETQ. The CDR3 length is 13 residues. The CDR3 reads CASSISTGYGYTF. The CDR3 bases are TGCGCCAGCAGCATATCGACAGGGTATGGCTACACCTTC.

The CDR3 nucleotides read TGTGCCAGCAGCTTGGGGCACCTGACAGAGGACGTCGCTGAAGCTTTCTTT. Translating it yields CASSLGHLTEDVAEAFF. The chain carries TRBV13 and TRBJ1-1; maybe TRBD1 (5 bases). V was clipped by 3 bases and J by 6 bases, with 23 bases between them. The CDR3 has 17 amino acids. Germline loops: CDR1 PRHDT, CDR2 FYEKMQ (reference sequence).

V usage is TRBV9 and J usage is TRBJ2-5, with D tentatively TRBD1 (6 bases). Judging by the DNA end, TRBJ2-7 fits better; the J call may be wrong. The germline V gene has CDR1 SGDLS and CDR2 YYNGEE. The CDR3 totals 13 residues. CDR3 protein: CASSSPRGGEQYF. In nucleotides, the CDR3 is TGTGCCAGCAGCTCACCCCGAGGGGGCGAGCAGTACTTC.

For the CDR3, the DNA is TGTGCCAGCAGCGCCGGACAGGGAACCTATGGCTACACCTTC. It is translated as CASSAGQGTYGYTF. The chain couples TRBV7-6 to TRBJ1-2; 8 bases agree with TRBD1. The germline gives CDR1 SGHVS, CDR2 FNYEAQ. The CDR3 has 14 residues. V dropped 5 bases and J dropped 4; count of bases not matched to a gene: 6. Full variable domain (remainder filled in from reference TRBV7-6 and TRBJ1-2): GAGVSQSPRYKVTKRGQDVALRCDPISGHVSLYWYRQALGQGPEFLTYFNYEAQQDKSGLPNDRFSAERPEGSISTLTIQRTEQRDSAMYRCASSAGQGTYGYTFGSGTRLTVV.

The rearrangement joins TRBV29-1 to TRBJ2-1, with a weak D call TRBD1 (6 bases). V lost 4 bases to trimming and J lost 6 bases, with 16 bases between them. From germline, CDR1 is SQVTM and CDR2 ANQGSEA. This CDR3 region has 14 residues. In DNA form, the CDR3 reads TGCAGCGTTGCGAGCAGGGGTGGGGCCAATGAGCAGTTCTTC. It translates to CSVASRGGANEQFF.